The 19 T cell receptor beta chains given below trace back to one sample, sequenced in a study of T cell repertoires in cytomegalovirus infection. These receptors have no known antigen. TCRdb reprocessed the reads with MiXCR, giving one entry per CDR3 protein. In the table there are tens of thousands of distinct CDR3 sequences, around 27% of which are singletons. Material: CD8+ T cells from cultured PBMCs, obtained from culture after CMV antigen stimulation. These TCRs come from a human donor in good health (CMV status not recorded). Some clones in this sample may be carry-over from other donors' samples.

A few counts support this clonotype. This CDR3 is CATSKPDGLTVGGYTF. CDR3 DNA sequence: TGTGCCACCAGCAAACCAGACGGCCTGACGGTCGGTGGCTACACCTTC. The V call is TRBV15, the J call TRBJ1-2; D is unresolved. There are 16 residues in the CDR3. Per the germline V gene, CDR1 is LNHNV and CDR2 is YYDKDF (reference sequence). The V gene lost 4 bases and the J gene lost 7 bases, with 22 bases spanning the gap.

V usage is TRBV11-2 and J usage is TRBJ2-1, with D maybe TRBD1 (5 bases). This CDR3 has 14 residues. With 3 bases removed from V and 2 bases from J, the gap between germline ends came to 8 bases. Germline values: CDR1 SGHAT, CDR2 FQNNGV. The CDR3 sequence: CASSLSGTYNEQFF. CDR3 bases: TGTGCCAGCAGCTTGTCAGGGACCTACAATGAGCAGTTCTTC.

This clonotype was observed at least ten times. This chain joins TRBV7-8 and TRBJ2-7; D is ambiguous. Deletions cut 5 bases from V and 3 bases from J, with 11 bases between. Germline V gene lookup returns CDR1 SGHVS and CDR2 FQNEAQ. The CDR3 sequence is 13 residues long. CDR3 protein: CASSVRAIYEQYF. The CDR3 DNA sequence: TGTGCCAGCAGCGTCCGGGCCATCTACGAGCAGTACTTC.

The chain joins TRBV14 to TRBJ1-2; TRBD1 agrees at 7 bases. CDR1 is SGHDN, CDR2 FVKESK, per germline. The CDR3 has 15 amino acids. J gave up 4 bases and V 0 bases, and 5 bases lay outside the gene matches. CDR3 loop: CASSQDKGGFYGYTF. For the CDR3, the DNA is TGTGCCAGCAGCCAAGATAAAGGGGGCTTCTATGGCTACACCTTC.

This clonotype was seen a handful of times. The rearrangement uses TRBV13 and TRBJ2-7; 9 positions agree with TRBD1. J gave up 5 bases and V 2 bases, and 7 bases lay outside the gene matches. Germline V CDR1 and CDR2: PRHDT, FYEKMQ (reference sequence). There are 15 residues in the CDR3. In DNA form, the CDR3 reads TGTGCCAGCAGCTTAACAGGGGGCGAAATAGACGAGCAGTACTTC. Translated: CASSLTGGEIDEQYF.

This clonotype appeared a few times. The genes are TRBV6-6 and TRBJ1-1; 8 nucleotides line up with TRBD1. Unmatched junction bases numbered 9, after V lost 2 bases and J lost 10 bases. This CDR3 is 14 amino acids long. Germline lookup yields CDR1 MNHNY and CDR2 SVGAGI (reference sequence). As DNA, the CDR3 is TGTGCCAGCAGTTACGTAGGACAGGGCCCTGTAGCTTTCTTT. Its protein is CASSYVGQGPVAFF.

The chain recombines TRBV27 with TRBJ1-6, with a possible D match to TRBD1 (5 bases). This CDR3 is 17 amino acids long. Trimming removed 3 bases from V and 6 bases from J, with 18 bases in between. CDR1 and CDR2 from the germline V gene are MNHEY and SMNVEV (reference sequence). The CDR3 spells CASSLSVGGTFNSPLHF. Written as DNA, the CDR3 is TGTGCCAGCAGTTTGTCGGTGGGAGGGACCTTTAATTCACCCCTCCACTTT.

This sequence joins TRBV5-4 and TRBJ2-7, with no clear D. The V gene lost 0 bases and the J gene lost 6 bases, with 10 bases spanning the gap. The CDR3 totals 13 residues. Germline CDR1 reads SGHNT; CDR2 reads YYREEE (reference sequence). CDR3 residues: CASSLAVGAEQYF. In nucleotides, the CDR3 is TGTGCCAGCAGCTTGGCGGTAGGAGCCGAGCAGTACTTC.

The gene calls are TRBV7-2 and TRBJ2-1; unclear D gene. The ends were cut back, 3 bases at V and 6 bases at J, with 6 bases in the middle. CDR1 and CDR2 (germline): SGHTA, FQGNSA. This CDR3 has 12 amino acids. The CDR3 DNA reads TGTGCCAGCAGCTTTTCTAGCAATGAGCAGTTCTTC. As protein: CASSFSSNEQFF.

This clonotype turned up a few times. V gene TRBV19 combines with J gene TRBJ1-2; the D gene is possibly TRBD1 (6 bases). V lost 7 bases to trimming and J lost 3 bases, with 12 bases between them. Germline V lookup: CDR1 LNHDA, CDR2 SQIVND (reference sequence). The CDR3 contains 13 residues. CDR3 protein: CASTVDSYYGYTF. CDR3 DNA sequence: TGTGCCAGTACCGTGGACAGTTACTATGGCTACACCTTC.

The table lists this clonotype with a count of one. V gene TRBV6-6 combines with J gene TRBJ2-2, with 7 bases matching TRBD1. The CDR3 has 14 amino acids. Germline V CDR1 and CDR2: MNHNY, SVGAGI (reference sequence). The DNA for the CDR3 is TGTGCTTCTGCTGGGACAGCGTACACCGGGGAGCTGTTTTTT. Translated, it gives CASAGTAYTGELFF.

The rearrangement links TRBV27 to TRBJ2-5, with TRBD1 matching over 7 bases. The V segment lost 1 base and the J segment 5 bases; nucleotides outside the gene matches: 7. CDR1 and CDR2 from the germline V gene are MNHEY and SMNVEV (reference sequence). The CDR3 length is 15 residues. The CDR3 loop reads CASSLYSGGFETQYF. CDR3 DNA: TGTGCCAGCAGTTTATACTCAGGGGGATTTGAGACCCAGTACTTC.

In regard to this clonotype: A junction end diverges from the germline sequence, so it may reflect a read error. The chain recombines TRBV19 with TRBJ2-3; D not certain. Germline CDR1 LNHDA, CDR2 SQIVND (reference sequence). The CDR3 runs to 15 residues. CDR3 coding DNA: TGTGCCAGTAGTCCTCGTGGAGTTAGCACAGATGCGCAGTATTTT. Its translation: CASSPRGVSTDAQYF.

This clonotype was seen more than once but under ten times. The rearrangement joins TRBV5-1 to TRBJ1-6; tentatively, D is TRBD1 (5 bases). The length of the CDR3 is 13 residues. Trimming removed 1 base from V and 14 bases from J, with 13 bases in between. CDR1 is SGHRS and CDR2 is YFSETQ in the germline V gene. CDR3 sequence: CASSLPDSTALHF. CDR3 nucleotides: TGCGCCAGCAGCTTGCCGGACTCGACAGCCCTCCACTTT.

This chain connects TRBV27 to TRBJ2-1; 11 positions agree with TRBD2. The V and J ends lost 5 bases and 9 bases, in that order; junction bases with no gene match: 9. Looked up from germline, CDR1 is MNHEY and CDR2 is SMNVEV (reference sequence). The CDR3 runs 15 residues. The CDR3 region has the DNA TGTGCCAGCAGTCCCTATTCGGGACTAGCGGCTGAGCAGTTCTTC. This translates into CASSPYSGLAAEQFF.

This clonotype was recorded many times. This chain uses TRBV7-3 with TRBJ1-1, with 8 bases fitting TRBD1. The V segment lost 4 bases and the J segment 2 bases; nucleotides outside the gene matches: 3. The CDR3 spans 14 residues. Germline V gene sequence: CDR1 SGHTA, CDR2 FQGTGA. The CDR3 sequence: CASSSGQANTEAFF. DNA of the CDR3: TGTGCCAGCAGCTCGGGACAGGCTAACACTGAAGCTTTCTTT.

The chain recombines TRBV7-9 with TRBJ2-7, with TRBD2 identical over 12 bases. CDR1 and CDR2 (germline): SEHNR, FQNEAQ (reference sequence). The CDR3 has 21 amino acids. Trimming took 5 bases from V and 6 from J; bases not matched to a gene: 26. For the CDR3, the DNA is TGTGCCAGCAGCGGACCCCTTAGCCCAGGACTAGCGGGAAAAAGCGATGGCGAGCAGTACTTC. Amino acid sequence: CASSGPLSPGLAGKSDGEQYF.

The chain links TRBV7-9 to TRBJ2-6, with D possibly TRBD2 on 5 matching bases. The CDR3 sequence is 15 residues long. Germline values: CDR1 SEHNR, CDR2 FQNEAQ (reference sequence). Trimming stripped 5 bases from V and 0 bases from J, with 8 bases between. Here the CDR3 DNA reads TGTGCCAGCAGCGCAACTAGCTCTGGGGCCAACGTCCTGACTTTC. It is translated as CASSATSSGANVLTF.

This rearrangement joins TRBV7-6 to TRBJ1-2, with 7 bases that match TRBD1. Looked up from germline, CDR1 is SGHVS and CDR2 is FNYEAQ. There are 16 residues in the CDR3. V was clipped by 2 bases and J by 2 bases; unmatched bases: 8. CDR3 in amino acids: CASSLNSGDSNYGYTF. The CDR3 nucleotides read TGTGCCAGCAGCTTAAATTCAGGGGACAGCAACTATGGCTACACCTTC.